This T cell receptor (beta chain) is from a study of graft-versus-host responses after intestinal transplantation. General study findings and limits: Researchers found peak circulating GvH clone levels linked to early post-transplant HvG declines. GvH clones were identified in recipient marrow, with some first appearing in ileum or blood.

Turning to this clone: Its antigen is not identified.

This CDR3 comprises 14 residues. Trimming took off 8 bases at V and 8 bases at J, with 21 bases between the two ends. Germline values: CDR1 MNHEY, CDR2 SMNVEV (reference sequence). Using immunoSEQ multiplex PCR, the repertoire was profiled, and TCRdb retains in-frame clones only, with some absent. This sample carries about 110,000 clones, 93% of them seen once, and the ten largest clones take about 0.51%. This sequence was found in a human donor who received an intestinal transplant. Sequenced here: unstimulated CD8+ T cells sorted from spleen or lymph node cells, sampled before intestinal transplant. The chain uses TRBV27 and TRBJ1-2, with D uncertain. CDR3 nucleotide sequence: TGTGCCAGCGGGGTGGGAACCGGGCTAGGCGGCTACACCTTC. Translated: CASGVGTGLGGYTF.